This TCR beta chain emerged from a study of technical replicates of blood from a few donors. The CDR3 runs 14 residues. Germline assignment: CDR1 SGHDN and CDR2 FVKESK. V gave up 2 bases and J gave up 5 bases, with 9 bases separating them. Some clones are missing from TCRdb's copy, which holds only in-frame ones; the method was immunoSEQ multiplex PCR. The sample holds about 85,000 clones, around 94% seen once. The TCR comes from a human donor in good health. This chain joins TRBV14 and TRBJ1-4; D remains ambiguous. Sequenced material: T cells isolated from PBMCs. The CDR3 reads CASSQRQLNEKLFF. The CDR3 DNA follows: TGTGCCAGCAGCCAAAGACAATTAAATGAAAAACTGTTTTTT.